This TCR beta chain was sequenced in a study of T-cell reconstitution after alpha-beta-depleted transplantation in children. Germline-derived CDR1 and CDR2 are KGHDR and SFDVKD. Deletions cut 1 base from V and 4 bases from J, with 14 bases between. The CDR3 consists of 16 residues. Researchers prepared the TCRbeta library using unique molecular identifiers, the study reports. TCRdb reprocessed the PCR reads with MiXCR, giving one entry per CDR3 protein. The sample holds about 130,000 distinct CDR3 sequences, 8% to 10% seen once. V gene TRBV24-1 combines with J gene TRBJ2-3; D may match TRBD1 or TRBD2 (6 bases each). The sequencing here drew on PBMCs, mostly from graft donor cells, taken 180 days after TCRalphabeta/CD19-depleted stem cell transplant. The receptor's source is a girl under three years old who had a stem cell transplant for combined immunodeficiency, so the T cells may come from the graft donor. In nucleotides, the CDR3 is TGTGCCACCAGTGATTTCGGAGGGGGTGATGCAGATACGCAGTATTTT. Protein: CATSDFGGGDADTQYF.